This T cell receptor beta chain was found in a study of vaccination effects on CD4 cells after COVID-19. Study summary: Samples gathered post-vaccine arrived a median of 72 days past the second dose. Study-wide results and limits: Clones from infection and from vaccination both contracted markedly late after vaccination.

The method was immunoSEQ multiplex PCR; TCRdb's version includes in-frame clones alone and lacks a portion of them. The table has fewer than 40,000 clones, around four fifths seen once. Antigen-specific CD4+ T cells expanded by the ViraFEST assay with viral peptide pools were then sequenced. Investigators separated out CD4+ T cells once approximately 10 days of culture had passed. Two doses of either BNT162b2 or mRNA-1273 were given to each participant. As concerns this clone: The antigen is unknown.

The V gene lost 8 bases and the J gene lost 1 base, with 12 bases spanning the gap. The CDR3 length is 14 residues. Germline CDR1 reads LNHDA; CDR2 reads SQIVND (reference sequence). This chain joins TRBV19 and TRBJ1-3; TRBD1 might be the D (6 bases). The source was CD4+ T cells from PBMCs cultured with HCoV-NL63 spike peptides, collected after COVID-19 vaccination. This sequence was found in a human donor who received a COVID-19 vaccine. Some clones in this sample may be carry-over from other donors' samples. The chain's CDR3 is CASQTGASGNTIYF. The CDR3 DNA is TGTGCCAGTCAGACAGGTGCGTCTGGAAACACCATATATTTT.